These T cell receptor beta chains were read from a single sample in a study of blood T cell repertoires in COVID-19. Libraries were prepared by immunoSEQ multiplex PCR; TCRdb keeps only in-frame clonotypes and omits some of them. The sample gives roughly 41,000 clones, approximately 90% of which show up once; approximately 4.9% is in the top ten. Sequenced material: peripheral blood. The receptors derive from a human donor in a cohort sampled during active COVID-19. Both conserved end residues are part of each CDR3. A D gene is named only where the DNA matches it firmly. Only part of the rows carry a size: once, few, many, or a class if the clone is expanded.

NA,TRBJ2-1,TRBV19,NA,TGTGCCAGTAGTATGTTCGGGTACAATGAGCAGTTCTTC,CASSMFGYNEQFF
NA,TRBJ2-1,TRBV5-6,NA,TGTGCCAGCAGCTTGTTTGATGGTTTACAGGGCCTCTACAATGAGCAGTTCTTC,CASSLFDGLQGLYNEQFF
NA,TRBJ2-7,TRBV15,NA,TGTGCCACCAGCACACTAACCGGGGGAAGGAACGAGCAGTACTTC,CATSTLTGGRNEQYF
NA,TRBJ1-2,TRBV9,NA,TGTGCCAGCAGCGTAGGGACAGCTTCTAGCTATGGCTACACCTTC,CASSVGTASSYGYTF
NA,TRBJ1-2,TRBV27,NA,TGTGCCAGCAGTTTAAGGCGGGATGCTTACTATGGCTACACCTTC,CASSLRRDAYYGYTF
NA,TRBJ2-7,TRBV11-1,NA,TGTGCCAGCAGCTTAAGGGCGGGACCCGACGAGCAGTACTTC,CASSLRAGPDEQYF
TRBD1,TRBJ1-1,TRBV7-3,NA,TGTGCCAGCAGCTTAATGCCGGAGGGACAGGGTTGGGAGGACACTGAAGCTTTCTTT,CASSLMPEGQGWEDTEAFF
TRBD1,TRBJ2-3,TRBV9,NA,TGTGCCAGCAGCTATGGACAGGGGAGCACAGATACGCAGTATTTT,CASSYGQGSTDTQYF
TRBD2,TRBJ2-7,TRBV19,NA,TGTGCCAGTAGGTCACTAGCGGGAGTAGACGAGCAGTACTTC,CASRSLAGVDEQYF
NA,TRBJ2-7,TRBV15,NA,TGTGCCACCAGCAAACCCAGTGGGCAGGGGATCAACGAGCAGTACTTC,CATSKPSGQGINEQYF
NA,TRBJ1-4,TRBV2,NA,TGTGCCAGCAGTAAGGACAGTACACCTAATGAAAAACTGTTTTTT,CASSKDSTPNEKLFF
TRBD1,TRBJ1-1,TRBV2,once,TGTGCCAGCACGACCAGGACAGGGAACACTGAAGCTTTCTTT,CASTTRTGNTEAFF
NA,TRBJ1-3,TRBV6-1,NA,TGTGCCAGCAGTGATCAAAGTCACTCCCCTGGAAACACCATATATTTT,CASSDQSHSPGNTIYF
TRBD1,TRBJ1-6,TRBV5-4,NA,TGTGCCAGCAGCCCAGGGAACGGACAGGGTACGGCACATTCACCCCTCCACTTT,CASSPGNGQGTAHSPLHF
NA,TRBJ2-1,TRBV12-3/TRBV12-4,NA,TGTGCCAGCAGTTTGCAAGCGGCCCATGAGCAGTTCTTC,CASSLQAAHEQFF
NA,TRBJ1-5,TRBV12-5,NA,TGTGCTAGTGGTTTGTCTTGGCAGGGGTCGTCCCTGACGGGCAATCAGCCCCAGCATTTT,CASGLSWQGSSLTGNQPQHF
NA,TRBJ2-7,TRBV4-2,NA,TGTGCCAGCAGCCCACTGGGGGGGCGGGCCTACGAGCAGTACTTC,CASSPLGGRAYEQYF
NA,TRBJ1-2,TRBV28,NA,TGTGCCAGCACCGAAGGGCCCCGGGAAGCCGGCTACACCTTC,CASTEGPREAGYTF
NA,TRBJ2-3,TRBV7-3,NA,TGTGCCAGCAGCTTAAGTTACACAGATACGCAGTATTTT,CASSLSYTDTQYF
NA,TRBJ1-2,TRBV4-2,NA,TGTGCCAGCAGCCAAGATCTGGGTGCGGGCTATGTCTACACCTTC,CASSQDLGAGYVYTF
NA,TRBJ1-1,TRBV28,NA,TGTGCCAGCAGCAAAAAAAAGTTGAGGGCTTTCTTT,CASSKKKLRAFF
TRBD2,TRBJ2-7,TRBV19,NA,TGTGCCAGCAAGCGGGAGTATCGGTCCTACGAGCAGTACTTC,CASKREYRSYEQYF